The T cell receptor (beta chain) under discussion was sequenced for a study of T cell responses to AZD1222 COVID-19 vaccine. Study as a whole: Second-dose recipients at about 4 or about 12 weeks were treated as one pooled group.

This clone has only a few counts. Antigen specificity is unknown. Findings of the study overall: Spike-specific TCR breadth and depth were elevated following two AZD1222 doses. Donors were mostly white British, more females; clonal diversity possibly underestimated. Just a handful of people given AZD1222 tested seropositive at baseline.

Trimming cost V 0 bases and J 13 bases, with 17 bases left between them. Germline loops: CDR1 SGHRS, CDR2 YFSETQ. This CDR3 is 14 amino acids long. Data came from immunoSEQ multiplex PCR; TCRdb stores just in-frame clones and leaves some out. The sample records about 84,000 clones, roughly 85% being singletons. The chain uses TRBV5-1 and TRBJ2-1; possible D gene TRBD2, 6 bases. The source was peripheral blood, collected on day 0 of AZD1222 vaccination. The sequence was obtained from an adult in good health. The CDR3 region has the DNA TGCGCCAGCAGCTTGGGTGCGGGGCTCCCCGAACAGTTCTTC. It codes for CASSLGAGLPEQFF. The variable domain in full, with the rest retrieved from reference TRBV5-1 and TRBJ2-1, is KAGVTQTPRYLIKTRGQQVTLSCSPISGHRSVSWYQQTPGQGLQFLFEYFSETQRNKGNFPGRFSGRQFSNSRSEMNVSTLELGDSALYLCASSLGAGLPEQFFGPGTRLTVL.